Listed below are T cell receptor beta chains from one sample, sequenced in a study of control samples from healthy donors and cancer patients. Sequencing was performed with immunoSEQ multiplex PCR; in TCRdb, only in-frame clones are kept and a portion is missing. The table records about 190,000 clones, 91% of them present only once. Sequences were obtained from blood. All receptors come from a man aged 25 to 40 in good health. Both conserved end residues are part of each CDR3. A D gene is named only where the DNA matches it firmly. Expanded clones are given a class, and other clones once, few, many or no size at all.

CDR3 DNA | CDR3 protein | V gene | D gene | J gene | clone size
TGTGCCAGCAGCTGGGACAGCTACGAGCAGTACTTC | CASSWDSYEQYF | TRBV5-6 | TRBD1 | TRBJ2-7 | .
TGTGCCAGCTCACCATCGAACGACGGGATAGGTCCGGGAAACACCATATATTTT | CASSPSNDGIGPGNTIYF | TRBV18 | . | TRBJ1-3 | once
TGTGCCTGGACCCCAGGGGCTGGAAACACCATATATTTT | CAWTPGAGNTIYF | TRBV30 | . | TRBJ1-3 | .
TGTGCCAGCAGTTACGGGGGGGTGAAAGGAAACACCATATATTTT | CASSYGGVKGNTIYF | TRBV6-5 | . | TRBJ1-3 | once
TGTGCCAGCAGCTTACAGGGAGGGGGTGGCTACACCTTC | CASSLQGGGGYTF | TRBV7-2 | . | TRBJ1-2 | .
TGTGCCAGCAGGACTGGGGGTGACTATGAAAAACTGTTTTTT | CASRTGGDYEKLFF | TRBV11-2 | . | TRBJ1-4 | .
TGCGCCAGCAGCCCGCGAGCGGGCCATCGGGACGAGCAGTACTTC | CASSPRAGHRDEQYF | TRBV5-1 | . | TRBJ2-7 | few
TGCGCCAGCAGCTTCACTAGCGGTTCCTACGAGCAGTACTTC | CASSFTSGSYEQYF | TRBV5-1 | TRBD2 | TRBJ2-7 | .
TGTGCCAGCAGCGAGAGAAAAGGGTTGGAGACCCAGTACTTC | CASSERKGLETQYF | TRBV3-1/TRBV3-2 | . | TRBJ2-5 | few
TGTGCCAGCAGCTTGTGGCAGACGCGGGACAGGGAAAGGGACTTC | CASSLWQTRDRERDF | TRBV5-6 | TRBD1 | TRBJ2-4 | .
TGTGCCAGCAGTGATAACAGGGCTCCCAATCAGCCCCAGCATTTT | CASSDNRAPNQPQHF | TRBV6-1 | . | TRBJ1-5 | .
TGTGCCAGCAGTGTTCGGAGTCGGAGCGACGATTCACCCCTCCACTTT | CASSVRSRSDDSPLHF | TRBV6-1 | . | TRBJ1-6 | .
TGTGCCAGCATCACTGGGACCTACGAGCAGTACTTC | CASITGTYEQYF | TRBV2 | . | TRBJ2-7 | .
TGTGCCCGCAGGGGGGTCAACGCTGAAGCTTTCTTT | CARRGVNAEAFF | TRBV30 | TRBD1 | TRBJ1-1 | .
TGTGCCAGCGAGACAGGGTACAATGAGCAGTTCTTC | CASETGYNEQFF | TRBV7-9 | TRBD1 | TRBJ2-1 | .
TGCGCCAGCAGCTTGAGGGGGACTCCCACAGATACGCAGTATTTT | CASSLRGTPTDTQYF | TRBV5-1 | . | TRBJ2-3 | .
TGCAGTGCTAGTTTAGCTAATGAGCAGTTCTTC | CSASLANEQFF | TRBV20-1 | . | TRBJ2-1 | .
TGCAGCGCCGTGGGGAGGCACTATGGCTACACCTTC | CSAVGRHYGYTF | TRBV29-1 | . | TRBJ1-2 | .
TGTGCCAGCACCCATCATGCGGGGGGCGAGGATGAGACCCAGTACTTC | CASTHHAGGEDETQYF | TRBV14 | TRBD2 | TRBJ2-5 | .
TGTGCCTGGAGTGTACAGGGGGCTTATCAGCCCCAGCATTTT | CAWSVQGAYQPQHF | TRBV30 | TRBD1 | TRBJ1-5 | .
TGTGCCAGCAGTTATAAATTAGGGCGAGCTTATGAAAAACTGTTTTTT | CASSYKLGRAYEKLFF | TRBV6-5 | . | TRBJ1-4 | .
TGTGCCAGCAGTGGTAGCGCAGATACGCAGTATTTT | CASSGSADTQYF | TRBV25-1 | . | TRBJ2-3 | .